A selection of T cell receptor beta chains follows, all from one sample in a study of neoadjuvant anti-PD-1 for oral cavity cancer. Assay: immunoSEQ multiplex PCR; the TCRdb copy retains only in-frame clones and omits some. The table has 15,000 to 20,000 clones, around 62% seen once. The sequenced sample was PBMCs, obtained before nivolumab (anti-PD-1) treatment. Receptor source: a person aged 40 to 85 with oral cavity squamous cell carcinoma. Both conserved end residues are part of each CDR3. A D gene is named only where the DNA matches it firmly.

V gene	D gene	CDR3 length	J gene	CDR3 protein	CDR3 DNA
TRBV6-1	TRBD2	16	TRBJ2-1	CASSARLAGVGDEQFF	TGTGCCAGCAGTGCCCGACTAGCGGGAGTGGGGGATGAGCAGTTCTTC
TRBV19	NA	14	TRBJ1-1	CASSRAGQQQEAFF	TGTGCCAGTAGTAGAGCCGGACAGCAACAAGAAGCTTTCTTT
TRBV7-3	NA	15	TRBJ2-7	CASSLRGGGNYEQYF	TGTGCCAGCAGCCTCAGGGGCGGGGGTAACTACGAGCAGTACTTC
TRBV9	NA	14	TRBJ2-3	CASSAQGSTDTQYF	TGTGCCAGCAGCGCCCAGGGGTCCACAGATACGCAGTATTTT
TRBV6-1	NA	13	TRBJ2-2	CASTAAATGELFF	TGTGCCAGCACGGCGGCAGCAACCGGGGAGCTGTTTTTT
TRBV29-1	TRBD1	15	TRBJ1-4	CSAAPTGATNEKLFF	TGCAGCGCCGCTCCTACAGGGGCAACTAATGAAAAACTGTTTTTT
TRBV6-5	NA	14	TRBJ1-1	CASSNTGRNTEAFF	TGTGCCAGCAGTAACACAGGACGGAACACTGAAGCTTTCTTT
TRBV5-6	NA	14	TRBJ1-3	CASSLGKAGNTIYF	TGTGCCAGCAGCTTGGGGAAGGCCGGAAACACCATATATTTT
TRBV6-5	NA	13	TRBJ2-5	CASSPRSQETQYF	TGTGCCAGCAGTCCACGGTCCCAAGAGACCCAGTACTTC
TRBV10-3	NA	14	TRBJ2-3	CAISEWEQADTQYF	TGTGCCATCAGTGAGTGGGAGCAAGCAGATACGCAGTATTTT
TRBV20-1	TRBD2	11	TRBJ2-3	CSALRGGTQYF	TGCAGTGCCCTCCGGGGGGGGACGCAGTATTTT